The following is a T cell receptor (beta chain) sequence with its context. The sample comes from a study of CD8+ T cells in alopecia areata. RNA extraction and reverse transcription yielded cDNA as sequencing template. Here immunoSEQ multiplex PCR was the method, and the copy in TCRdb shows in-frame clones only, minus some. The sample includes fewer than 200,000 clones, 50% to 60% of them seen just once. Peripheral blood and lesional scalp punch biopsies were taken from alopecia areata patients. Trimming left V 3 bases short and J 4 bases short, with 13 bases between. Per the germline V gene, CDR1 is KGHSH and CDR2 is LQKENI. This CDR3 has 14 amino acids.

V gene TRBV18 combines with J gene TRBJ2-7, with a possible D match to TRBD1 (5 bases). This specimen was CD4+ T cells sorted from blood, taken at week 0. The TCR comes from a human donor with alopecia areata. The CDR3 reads CASSPRNRPYEQYF. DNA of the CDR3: TGTGCCAGCTCACCGCGGAACAGGCCTTACGAGCAGTACTTC.